These T cell receptor beta chains were read from a single sample in a study of identical twins. MiXCR, applied by TCRdb to the 5' RACE reads, yields one record per CDR3 protein. The repertoire holds 450,000 or so distinct CDR3 sequences, 12% to 15% seen once, with approximately 0.52% in the top ten. This same sample was also taken into another study, of yellow fever vaccine responses in identical twins.

Specimen: CD4+ T cells sorted from blood. These receptor sequences come from a woman under 30 in good health. The CDR3 runs from the conserved cysteine through the conserved F or W. A D gene is named only where the DNA matches it firmly. Only part of the rows carry a size: once, few, many, or a class if the clone is expanded.

j_call d_call v_call clone_size cdr3_nt cdr3_aa
TRBJ2-1 TRBD2 TRBV7-9 - TGTTCCAGCAGCTTACTAGCGGGAGGGCCAGGTAATGAGCAGTTCTTC CSSSLLAGGPGNEQFF
TRBJ2-2 TRBD2 TRBV10-3 few TGTGCCATCGGCAGACTAGCGGGGGGGAGCAATATCGGGGAGCTGTTTTTT CAIGRLAGGSNIGELFF
TRBJ2-1 TRBD2 TRBV4-1 many TGCGCCAGCAGCCCAGCAGGACTAGCGCGTAACAATGAGCAGTTCTTC CASSPAGLARNNEQFF
TRBJ1-3 - TRBV10-3 - TGTGCCATCAGTGAGTTAGGGAACTCTGGAAACACCATATATTTT CAISELGNSGNTIYF
TRBJ2-1 - TRBV12-3/TRBV12-4 few TGTGCCAGCAGTTGGGGCATAGCGGATAGTGAGCAGTTCTTC CASSWGIADSEQFF
TRBJ1-2 - TRBV27 few TGTGCCAGCTGGACTTCGGGCCCTCGAGGCTACACCTTC CASWTSGPRGYTF
TRBJ2-3 - TRBV5-1 - TGCGCCAGCAGCTTGGAAGAGGGGGGAACGGCAGATACGCAGTATTTT CASSLEEGGTADTQYF
TRBJ1-2 TRBD1 TRBV6-5 few TGTGCCAGCAGTTACGCTGACAGGGACTATGGCTACACCTTC CASSYADRDYGYTF
TRBJ2-3 TRBD2 TRBV7-8 few TGTGCCAGCAGACCGACTAGCGGGAGTACAGATACGCAGTATTTT CASRPTSGSTDTQYF
TRBJ2-5 - TRBV6-2/TRBV6-3 few TGTGCCAGCAGTTATATGAGGGGCCAAGAGACCCAGTACTTC CASSYMRGQETQYF
TRBJ1-5 - TRBV4-3 - TGCGCCAGCAGCCAAGCGCCGGCCTTGGGTCAGCCCCAGCATTTT CASSQAPALGQPQHF
TRBJ2-3 TRBD2 TRBV20-1 - TGCAGTGTTCATAGCGGGGGGGCAGCAGATACGCAGTATTTT CSVHSGGAADTQYF
TRBJ1-4 - TRBV5-6 many TGTGCCAGCAGCTTCGGCAACCTTAAAGAAAAACTGTTTTTT CASSFGNLKEKLFF
TRBJ2-1 - TRBV28 few TGTGCCAGCAGCCGTGGGGGATCCCCTAACAATGAGCAGTTCTTC CASSRGGSPNNEQFF
TRBJ2-1 - TRBV10-3 - TGTGCCGCAGGCCCCCCCCAGGGAAATGAGCAGTTCTTC CAAGPPQGNEQFF
TRBJ2-7 - TRBV18 - TGTGCCAGCTCACAGTCAACGGGGGAGCAGTACTTC CASSQSTGEQYF
TRBJ1-1 - TRBV14 few TGTGCCAGCAGCCAGACCAACCTCAGGGCTTTCTTT CASSQTNLRAFF
TRBJ2-7 - TRBV15 - TGTGCCACCAGCAGAGAGCAACAGAACGAGCAGTACTTC CATSREQQNEQYF
TRBJ2-7 - TRBV20-1 few TGCAGTTCCCCGGGGGTCTACGAGCAGTACTTC CSSPGVYEQYF
TRBJ2-1 TRBD2 TRBV5-1 many TGCGCCAGCACCTTTTGGGGAGCGGGGCTATCCTACAATGAGCAGTTCTTC CASTFWGAGLSYNEQFF
TRBJ2-5 - TRBV7-9 - TGTGCCAGCAGCTCTCAGGGGACCCAGTACTTC CASSSQGTQYF
TRBJ1-5 - TRBV28 many TGTGCCAGCAGCCCCCCCGGAACATATCAGCCCCAGCATTTT CASSPPGTYQPQHF
TRBJ2-7 TRBD1 TRBV10-2 - TGCGCCAGCAGGGCGGGACAGGAGTACTACGAGCAGTACTTC CASRAGQEYYEQYF
TRBJ1-1 - TRBV20-1 - TGCAGTGCTAGAGCAGGGTCGGCTGAAGCTTTCTTT CSARAGSAEAFF
TRBJ2-7 - TRBV7-9 - TGTGCCAGCAGCTTAGCGGGGACCAGCGTCGAGCAGTACTTC CASSLAGTSVEQYF
TRBJ2-7 - TRBV28 few TGTGCCAGCAGTGCGGTCAATTACGAGCAGTACTTC CASSAVNYEQYF
TRBJ2-1 TRBD1 TRBV6-2/TRBV6-3 - TGTGCCAGCAGTTACCCGACAGGGACAGCCTACAATGAGCAGTTCTTC CASSYPTGTAYNEQFF
TRBJ2-2 TRBD1 TRBV4-3 few TGCGCCAGCAGCCAAACCAGGTCGGGACAGGGGCTAGGAAACACCGGGGAGCTGTTTTTT CASSQTRSGQGLGNTGELFF